A single sample is the source of the 4 T cell receptor beta chains below, sequenced in a study of T-cell memory formation after mild COVID-19. TCRdb itself ran the 5' RACE reads through MiXCR, one entry per CDR3 protein. The sample includes 250,000 to 400,000 distinct CDR3 sequences, 14% of them seen just once. Material for sequencing was PBMCs or a T cell subset sorted from them (not recorded which). These receptors were collected from a man aged 18-30 years who had mild COVID-19 (a few samples of this study predate the infection). Cell type and time point are not known.

The V and J genes are TRBV20-1 and TRBJ2-3, with 7 bases fitting TRBD2. Unmatched junction bases numbered 10, after V lost 5 bases and J lost 5 bases. The CDR3 spans 14 residues. Per germline, CDR1 DFQATT and CDR2 SNEGSKA (reference sequence). DNA of the CDR3: TGCAGTGCTCCCACCTCTCGGGGGGAAGATACGCAGTATTTT. Protein product: CSAPTSRGEDTQYF.

The table lists this clonotype with a few counts. A junction end diverges from the germline sequence, so it may reflect a read error. The V call is TRBV12-3 or TRBV12-4, the J call TRBJ1-5; 9 nucleotides line up with TRBD1. The CDR3 sequence is 15 residues long. The CDR3 bases are TGTGCCAGCAGCATCGGGACAGGGTTGAATCAGCCCCAGAATTTT. Protein product: CASSIGTGLNQPQNF.

V usage is TRBV7-2 and J usage is TRBJ1-5; D gene unclear. The germline CDR1 and CDR2 sequences are SGHTA and FQGNSA. The CDR3 consists of 13 residues. The V end was cut by 5 bases, the J end by 5 bases, with 10 bases between. The CDR3 is CASSNRRDQPQHF. CDR3 nucleotide sequence: TGTGCCAGCAGCAATCGAAGGGATCAGCCCCAGCATTTT.

This clonotype was counted a few times. This chain uses TRBV29-1 with TRBJ2-1; 9 positions match TRBD1. With V trimmed by 4 bases and J by 4 bases, 5 bases remained unmatched. Germline CDR1 reads SQVTM; CDR2 reads ANQGSEA. The CDR3 is made up of 14 amino acids. CDR3 loop: CSVGGQGTYNEQFF. CDR3 in DNA: TGCAGCGTTGGGGGACAGGGAACATACAATGAGCAGTTCTTC.